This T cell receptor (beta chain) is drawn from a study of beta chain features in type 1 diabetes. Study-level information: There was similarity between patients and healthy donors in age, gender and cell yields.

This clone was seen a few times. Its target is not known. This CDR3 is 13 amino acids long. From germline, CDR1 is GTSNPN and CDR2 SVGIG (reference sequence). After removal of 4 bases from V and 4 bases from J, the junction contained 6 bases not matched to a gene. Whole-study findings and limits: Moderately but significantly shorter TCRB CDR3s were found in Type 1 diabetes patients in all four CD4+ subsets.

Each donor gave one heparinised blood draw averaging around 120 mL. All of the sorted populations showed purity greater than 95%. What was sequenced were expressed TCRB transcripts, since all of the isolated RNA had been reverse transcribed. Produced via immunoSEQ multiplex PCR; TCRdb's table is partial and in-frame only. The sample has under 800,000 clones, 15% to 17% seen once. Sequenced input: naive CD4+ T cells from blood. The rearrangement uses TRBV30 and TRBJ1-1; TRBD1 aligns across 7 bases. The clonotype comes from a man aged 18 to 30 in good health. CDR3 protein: CAWTGQAITEAFF. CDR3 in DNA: TGTGCCTGGACCGGACAGGCGATCACTGAAGCTTTCTTT.